This T cell receptor (beta chain) was recorded in a study of T cell clones after liver transplantation. J gave up 15 bases and V 6 bases, and 12 bases lay outside the gene matches. This CDR3 has 13 amino acids. Germline V gives CDR1 LNHDA, CDR2 SQIVND (reference sequence). Concerning this clone itself: Its antigen is unidentified.

Findings of the study overall: Compared with third party-reactive sequences, donor-reactive ones declined more, independent of withdrawal success.

The method was immunoSEQ multiplex PCR; TCRdb's version includes in-frame clones alone and lacks a portion of them. The sample records 65,000 to 80,000 clones, approximately 87% being singletons. The rearrangement uses TRBV19 and TRBJ2-1; 9 nucleotides line up with TRBD2. Here the sequenced sample was CD4+ T cells from blood, taken at the 22-month timepoint. The clonotype originates from a human patient who received a liver transplant. Some T cells may trace back to the graft donor. This CDR3 is CASSNPSGTVLFF. The CDR3 nucleotides are TGTGCCAGTAGCAACCCTAGCGGGACAGTTCTGTTCTTC.